The entry below describes one T cell receptor (beta chain). No cognate antigen has been identified for it. Qualities for individual bases were not recorded, and no much larger clone is one base off. From the cysteine through the phenylalanine, the CDR3 covers 14 amino acids. Just the 42-base CDR3 DNA is kept, in frame starting at base 1. The germline V gene supplies CDR1 MDHEN and CDR2 SYDVKM. V ends up 6 bases short and J 2 bases short, with an unmatched junction base count of 7. Sequencing of the TRB variable region was done with the immunoSEQ hsTCRB v3.0 assay at survey level resolution. A depth of roughly 35,000-55,000 T-cell genomes per sample was targeted for TRB sequencing. TRB libraries were pooled and sequenced on an Illumina MiSeq using a v3 150-cycle kit. Per the source publication's procedure: Repertoire analysis was performed in R inside a reproducible Nextflow workflow that covered QC, data transformation and analysis. LymphoSeq2, an R package for exploring AIRR-Seq data, was used to implement the custom analyses. Several samples that yielded fewer than 5000 total TRB sequences were excluded, so that about 200 HIV repertoires were analyzed. Among the approximately 190 HIV repertoires that were kept, around 59 were collected before ART initiation and more than 120 were collected after ART initiation. Repertoires were downsampled to 5000 TRB nucleotide sequences, and summary statistics were averaged over 100 downsampling iterations. The analysis kept only TRB sequences whose CDR3 regions were at least seven amino acids long. Diversity was assessed using a clonality score derived from Shannon entropy and using the Gini coefficient. In the repertoire networks, any two of the top 5000 CDR3 amino acid sequences were connected whenever the two sequences differed by an edit distance of one. For TRB CDR3 amino acid sequences, antigen specificity groups and MHC restriction were predicted with GLIPH2. Known CMV, EBV, HIV or tissue antigen associations were flagged by matching CDR3 amino acid sequences against VDJdb and McPAS-TCR. Pre-ART, post-ART and control groups were compared with Wilcoxon signed-rank tests and Holm-Bonferroni correction. TCRdb provides this immuneACCESS table in a form limited to in-frame rearrangements. Some clones are lacking; in checked studies, under half of them reflect an unresolved V gene, and why the rest are absent is not known. V and J calls and clone size follow that table, whereas D and trimming were derived from the DNA. The sample table records around 34,000 clones; 80% to 85% of these occur just once. Of the sample, approximately 5.1% is held by the ten largest clones.

The data were taken from a study of long-term antiretroviral therapy in people with HIV (dated by TCRdb to 2021 to 2024). For context, the study as a whole: The earliest samples were collected roughly a decade before the 2015 WHO recommendation for immediate ART, at a time when ART was usually postponed until CD4 counts fell. No cross-contamination during QIAcube processing was seen in test extractions of a monoclonal T-cell line run alongside approximately 36 polyclonal samples. Of the 30 participants with HIV, 10 to 11 were female. The cohort contributed over 150 cryopreserved PBMC samples from 30 adults with confirmed HIV infection, collected serially over a mean of approximately six years (range 1-12). Whether ART initiation and durable HIV suppression were associated with changes in peripheral blood TRB repertoire composition and diversity was tested in a retrospective serial study. The study at large found these results: The repertoire was dominated across all time points by expanded TRB clones identified before ART initiation, although this dominance was seen to fluctuate and to decrease in many PLHIV after ART. A significant increase in TRB diversity was found to be associated with ART initiation, although TRB diversity was observed to remain significantly below that of transplant donor controls even after long-term ART. No data were available on ART adherence, viral resistance or therapy changes, limiting inferences about post-ART repertoire changes. Narrower CDR3 length ranges were observed in HIV repertoires than in controls, and an antigen-experienced repertoire with only a slight naive shift after ART was suggested by the network structure. Because PBMC availability was limited, only the TCR beta chain was sequenced, with no alpha chain pairing. Because cell numbers in pre-ART samples were limited, unsorted PBMC were profiled instead of sorted CD4+ and CD8+ T cells. The samples span the years 2004 to 2017, and the ART regimens used at that time may not be as effective as current regimens.

Inclusion was restricted to participants for whom at least one PBMC sample before ART initiation and at least two post-ART samples were available. Treatment was received in the United States of America by all participants with HIV. Cryopreserved samples of about 0.95-10 million PBMC were thawed and washed before DNA extraction. At the time of the earliest PBMC sample, participants with HIV were aged between roughly 20 and 55 years. Each participant contributed PBMC samples from 1-4 timepoints before ART initiation and 2-8 timepoints after ART initiation, with a median of 7 samples. For every participant, serial HIV viral load, CD4+ T-cell count, ART history and demographic data were obtained. A Qiagen kit on a QIAcube was used to extract genomic DNA from unsorted PBMC, with samples processed in batches of 12.

Material: unsorted PBMCs, obtained 1.5 years after starting antiretroviral therapy. The clonotype comes from a man younger than 35 with HIV. The chain employs TRBV28 and TRBJ2-7, and TRBD2 aligns with 7 junction nucleotides. CDR3 sequence: CASSKSGTPYEQYF. In nucleotide form, the sequence is TGTGCCAGCAGCAAAAGCGGGACCCCCTACGAGCAGTACTTC. Beyond the CDR3, the reference TRBV28 and TRBJ2-7 genes provide the residues; the full variable domain reads: DVKVTQSSRYLVKRTGEKVFLECVQDMDHENMFWYRQDPGLGLRLIYFSYDVKMKEKGDIPEGYSVSREKKERFSLILESASTNQTSMYLCASSKSGTPYEQYFGPGTRLTVT.